This TCR beta chain emerged from a study of OX40 agonist ivuxolimab in advanced cancers. Regarding the study in general: Ivuxolimab, which targeted the costimulatory receptor OX40 (CD134), was an agonistic, fully human IgG2 monoclonal antibody. Intravenous ivuxolimab was administered to patients every 2 weeks at six dose levels: 0.01, 0.1, 0.3, 1.5, 3 and 10 mg/kg. Of the roughly 51 patients in dose escalation, about 20 had hepatocellular carcinoma, about 15 had melanoma, 9 had renal cell carcinoma and 9 had head and neck cancer. A male proportion of nearly 85% and a mean age of roughly 55 years, ranging from 23 to 79, were recorded for the dose-escalation cohort. Patients were allowed to have had prior anti-PD-1, anti-PD-L1 or anti-CTLA-4 therapy, and approximately 40% of the dose-escalation patients had been treated with checkpoint inhibitors. Partial responses occurred in three dose-escalation patients: two with cutaneous melanoma and one with hepatocellular carcinoma. The purpose of peripheral TCRbeta sequencing was to test whether ivuxolimab changed TCR sequence diversity and led to clonal T-cell expansion. The paper describes the monotherapy dose-escalation part (N ≈ 50 patients) of the phase I trial of ivuxolimab.

The trial excluded patients who had a history of autoimmune disease or were on systemic immunosuppression. In every dose cohort, peripheral blood was drawn for TCR sequencing at baseline, cycle 4 day 1, and cycle 7 day 1. Samples came from an open-label, multicenter, first-in-human phase I dose-escalation trial of ivuxolimab. Adults with locally advanced or metastatic melanoma, renal cell carcinoma, hepatocellular carcinoma or head and neck squamous cell carcinoma were enrolled in the trial. Before TCR sequencing, CD4+ T cells and CD8+ T cells from peripheral blood were sorted into separate populations. The germline ends are 14 bases apart after V is trimmed by 5 bases and J by 4 bases. The CDR3 sequence holds 15 residues, the cysteine and phenylalanine included. Left in the record is the CDR3 DNA by itself, 45 bases read in frame from the first base. The CDR1 and CDR2 encoded by the germline V gene are SGHTA and FQGNSA.

What the study reported, not specific to this receptor: Clonal expansion of both CD4+ and CD8+ blood T cells was observed from baseline to week 6 at doses 0.1 to 3.0 mg/kg. In the 0.1-3.0 mg/kg groups, partial responders had among the lowest normalized peripheral clonal expansion, particularly in CD8+ T cells. After ivuxolimab, CD8+ T cells had more expanded clones than CD4+ T cells on average. Antigen specificity was not determined for the clonally expanded peripheral T cells. Low levels of normalized T-cell clonal expansion were also seen in some nonresponding patients.

A remark on this clone: Its antigen is not yet known. No qualities accompany the bases; no much larger clone lies one base away.

For sequencing of the TCRbeta CDR3 region, genomic DNA was extracted from the sorted cells. The immunoSEQ Assay was used to sequence the TCRbeta CDR3 regions. Imported from immuneACCESS, the table was reduced by TCRdb to in-frame sequences with V and J called. These copies leave out some clones; in studies compared against another copy, an unresolved V gene accounts for under half, and the cause of the remainder is not known. The sample records about 70,000 clones, roughly nine tenths of which are singletons. The leading ten clones occupy roughly 11% of the sample. The TCR comes from an adult with an advanced solid tumor such as melanoma, head and neck, liver or kidney cancer. This receptor chain uses TRBV7-2 and TRBJ2-2, with the D segment identity uncertain. The sequencing here drew on CD4+ or CD8+ T cells sorted from blood, taken in a trial of the OX40 agonist ivuxolimab. The nucleotide sequence is given as TGTGCCAGCAGCCCGGACCCGAGATCCACCGGGGAGCTGTTTTTT. This codes for CASSPDPRSTGELFF. The full variable domain, with segments outside the CDR3 supplied by the reference TRBV7-2 and TRBJ2-2 proteins, appears as GAGVSQSPSNKVTEKGKDVELRCDPISGHTALYWYRQSLGQGLEFLIYFQGNSAPDKSGLPSDRFSAERTGGSVSTLTIQRTQQEDSAVYLCASSPDPRSTGELFFGEGSRLTVL.